This record looks at one TCR beta chain sequence and its context. This sample was included in a study of blood T cell repertoires in COVID-19. On the study more broadly: Donors in the United States, Italy and Spain gave samples during acute or convalescent COVID-19. From T cells, B-cell-depleted T cells, or PBMCs came the material, which was cDNA or gDNA.

Original analysis: Estimates of nucleated cell counts were drawn from the amplification of reference gene primers. The table came from immunoSEQ multiplex PCR; TCRdb's copy has only in-frame clones and leaves some out. V and J calls and clone size are given by that table; D and trimming were obtained from the DNA. The sample holds around 130,000 clones, around 81% seen once. Germline V gene sequence: CDR1 SEHNR, CDR2 FQNEAQ (reference sequence). This CDR3 is built from 17 residues. V lost 4 bases and J lost 5; bases outside the gene matches: 10. This clonotype was obtained from a middle-aged man with active or convalescent COVID-19. What was sequenced was peripheral blood. The V gene is TRBV7-9, the J gene TRBJ2-5; 13 bases fit TRBD2. The CDR3, as DNA: TGTGCCAGCAGCTCAAGATCTGGGACTAGCGGGGTCGAGACCCAGTACTTC. Translating gives CASSSRSGTSGVETQYF.